This T cell receptor beta chain originates from a study of sequential checkpoint blockade in melanoma. Study information: Randomization was 1:1 between first-line nivolumab→ipilimumab and ipilimumab→nivolumab.

The germline V gene encodes CDR1 GTSNPN and CDR2 SVGIG (reference sequence). The V end was cut by 3 bases, the J end by 6 bases, with 13 bases between. The CDR3 totals 13 residues. TCRdb's copy holds only in-frame clones and misses some; the assay was immunoSEQ multiplex PCR. This table holds more than 15,000 clones, 70% found once. The treatment: randomized to nivolumab then ipilimumab (arm A) or the reverse (arm B). This specimen was CD8+ T cells sorted from blood (inferred from file names), taken from a patient given nivolumab and ipilimumab in sequence. The source is a human donor with melanoma. The V call is TRBV30, the J call TRBJ2-3, with D possibly being TRBD1 (6 bases). The CDR3 DNA reads TGTGCCTGGAGCCTGGGTAGGGGGGATACGCAGTATTTT. Translated, it gives CAWSLGRGDTQYF.